This TCR beta chain was identified in a study of a mutant IDH1 vaccine in newly diagnosed glioma. Study observations and caveats: Pseudoprogression seemed unrelated to changes in top peripheral T cell clonotypes.

The CDR3 spans 15 residues. V was pared by 3 bases and J by 6 bases, with 17 bases between. Germline-derived CDR1 and CDR2 are MDHEN and SYDVKM. This clone came up a few times. The antigen is not known. Sample time point: week 5, during vaccination. All doses held 300 ug of mutant IDH1 20-mer peptide, with topical imiquimod. Sequencing used immunoSEQ multiplex PCR; TCRdb keeps in-frame clones, though not all of them. The repertoire holds 39,000 or so clones, with more than 75% as singletons. V is TRBV28 and J is TRBJ1-1; possible D gene TRBD1, 6 bases. This receptor was identified in a middle-aged man with glioma. The sample here was PBMCs, taken from a glioma patient whose treatment included an IDH1 peptide vaccine. Written as DNA, the CDR3 is TGTGCCAGCAGTTTGAGGGGGGGAGAGAGGGCTGAAGCTTTCTTT. Protein product: CASSLRGGERAEAFF.